A single sample gave rise to the 10 T cell receptor beta chains below, sequenced in a study of OX40 agonist ivuxolimab in advanced cancers. Clones were sequenced by immunoSEQ multiplex PCR, and TCRdb holds only the in-frame ones, with some missing. The repertoire holds 37,000 or so clones, with more than 75% as singletons. The material was CD4+ or CD8+ T cells sorted from blood, obtained in a trial of the OX40 agonist ivuxolimab. All receptors derive from an adult with an advanced solid tumor such as melanoma, head and neck, liver or kidney cancer.

The J gene is TRBJ2-6, the V gene TRBV19; D is uncertain. The CDR3 has 16 residues. V was pared by 7 bases and J by 1 base, with 14 bases between. Germline CDR1 and CDR2: LNHDA and SQIVND (reference sequence). The CDR3, as DNA: TGTGCCAGTAAGATTGGTCTTGGGTCTGGGGCCAACGTCCTGACTTTC. Encoded protein: CASKIGLGSGANVLTF. The entire variable domain, with the rest obtained from reference TRBV19 and TRBJ2-6, is as follows: DGGITQSPKYLFRKEGQNVTLSCEQNLNHDAMYWYRQDPGQGLRLIYYSQIVNDFQKGDIAEGYSVSREKKESFPLTVTSAQKNPTAFYLCASKIGLGSGANVLTFGAGSRLTVL.

The chain joins TRBV5-4 to TRBJ2-1; D gene uncertain. The CDR3 is 12 residues long. V dropped 3 bases and J dropped 4 bases, with 5 bases sitting between them. Germline values: CDR1 SGHNT, CDR2 YYREEE (reference sequence). The CDR3: CASSSTYNEQFF. In nucleotides, the CDR3 is TGTGCCAGCAGCTCGACGTACAATGAGCAGTTCTTC.

The chain employs TRBV10-1 and TRBJ2-3; TRBD2 aligns across 8 bases. Germline V gene data show CDR1 as WNHNN and CDR2 as SYGVQD (reference sequence). The junction had 2 bases not matched to a gene; V was cut back by 3 bases and J by 3 bases. The CDR3 totals 14 residues. CDR3 bases: TGCGCCAGCAGTGACCGGGGGGGGACAGATACGCAGTATTTT. It yields the protein CASSDRGGTDTQYF.

The chain recombines TRBV7-2 with TRBJ2-1, with 8 bases aligning to TRBD1. The CDR3 runs to 15 residues. Germline CDR1 reads SGHTA; CDR2 reads FQGNSA. Trimming removed 5 bases from V and 6 bases from J; junction bases left unmatched: 9. In DNA, the CDR3 is TGTGCCAGCAGCCCCCGGGACAGGATTTCCAATGAGCAGTTCTTC. Translated, it gives CASSPRDRISNEQFF.

The chain uses TRBV19 and TRBJ2-2; 7 bases are shared with TRBD1. Losses at the gene ends were 9 bases for V and 1 base for J; bases not matched to a gene: 2. This CDR3 has 13 residues. In germline, CDR1 is LNHDA, CDR2 SQIVND (reference sequence). CDR3 in amino acids: CASRTGNTGELFF. CDR3 in DNA: TGTGCCAGCAGGACAGGGAACACCGGGGAGCTGTTTTTT.

The chain recombines TRBV29-1 with TRBJ2-7, with TRBD1 matching 9 bases. CDR3 length: 14 residues. Looked up from germline, CDR1 is SQVTM and CDR2 is ANQGSEA. Losses at the gene ends were 2 bases for V and 5 bases for J; bases not matched to a gene: 7. The CDR3 reads CSVEFGTGLDEQYF. The CDR3 DNA sequence: TGCAGCGTTGAATTCGGGACAGGGTTGGACGAGCAGTACTTC.

The J gene is TRBJ2-7, the V gene TRBV29-1; D might be TRBD1 or TRBD2, each matching 5 bases. With 0 bases removed from V and 6 bases from J, the gap between germline ends came to 9 bases. Germline CDR1 reads SQVTM; CDR2 reads ANQGSEA. CDR3 size: 12 residues. Here the CDR3 DNA reads TGCAGCGTTGAAGACCCAGGGAGCGAGCAGTACTTC. Protein sequence: CSVEDPGSEQYF.

V gene TRBV30 combines with J gene TRBJ2-7, with a possible D match to TRBD1 (9 bases). Germline CDR1 and CDR2: GTSNPN and SVGIG (reference sequence). The CDR3 consists of 15 residues. Trimming removed 2 bases at V and 4 bases at J, with 18 bases between. The CDR3 nucleotides are TGTGCCTGGAGTCGGGGGGGACAGGGTTCGTACGAGCAGTACTTC. Amino acids: CAWSRGGQGSYEQYF.

There are a few counts of this clone. The rearrangement joins TRBV11-1 to TRBJ2-1; 8 nucleotides agree with TRBD2. The CDR3 runs to 14 residues. Germline loops: CDR1 SGHAT, CDR2 FQDESV (reference sequence). J was trimmed by 8 bases and V by 4 bases; bases with no gene match: 7. The CDR3: CASSSTGGYDEQFF. In DNA form, the CDR3 reads TGTGCCAGCAGCTCGACGGGGGGGTACGATGAGCAGTTCTTC.

V and J are TRBV28 and TRBJ2-7; D may be TRBD2 (6 bases). The CDR3 has 13 residues. Germline lookup yields CDR1 MDHEN and CDR2 SYDVKM. Trimming shortened V by 6 bases and J by 2 bases, and 11 bases separated the two germline ends. The chain's CDR3 is CASSFRLAYEQYF. CDR3 DNA: TGTGCCAGCAGCTTTAGACTAGCCTACGAGCAGTACTTC.